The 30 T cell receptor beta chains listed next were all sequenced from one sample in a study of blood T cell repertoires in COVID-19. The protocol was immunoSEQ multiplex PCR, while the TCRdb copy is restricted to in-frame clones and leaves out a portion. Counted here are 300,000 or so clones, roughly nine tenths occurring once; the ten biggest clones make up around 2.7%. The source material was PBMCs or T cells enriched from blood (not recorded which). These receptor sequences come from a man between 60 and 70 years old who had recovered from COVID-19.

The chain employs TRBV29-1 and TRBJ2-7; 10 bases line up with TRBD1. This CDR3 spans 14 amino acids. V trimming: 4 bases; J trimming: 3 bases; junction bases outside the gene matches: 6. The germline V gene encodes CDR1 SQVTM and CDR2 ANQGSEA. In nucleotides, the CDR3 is TGCAGCGTTGTTACGGGACAGGGGTTCTACGAGCAGTACTTC. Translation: CSVVTGQGFYEQYF.

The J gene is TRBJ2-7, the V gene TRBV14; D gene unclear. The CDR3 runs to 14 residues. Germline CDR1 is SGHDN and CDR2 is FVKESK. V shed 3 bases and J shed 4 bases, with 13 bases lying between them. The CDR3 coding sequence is TGTGCCAGCAGCCAGTTTCTAGAACCATACGAGCAGTACTTC. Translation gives CASSQFLEPYEQYF.

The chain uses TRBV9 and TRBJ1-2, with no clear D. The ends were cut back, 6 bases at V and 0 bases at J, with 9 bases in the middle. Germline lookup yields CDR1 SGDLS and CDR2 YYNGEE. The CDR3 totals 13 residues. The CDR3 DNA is TGTGCCAGCAAAATCGGAGCTAACTATGGCTACACCTTC. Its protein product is CASKIGANYGYTF.

CDR3 region: CASSHDSSYNEQFF. The CDR3 coding sequence is TGTGCCAGCTCACATGACAGCTCCTACAATGAGCAGTTCTTC. The chain is built from TRBV18 and TRBJ2-1, with D possibly matching TRBD1 (5 bases). The CDR3 spans 14 residues. Germline values: CDR1 KGHSH, CDR2 LQKENI. The V and J ends lost 4 bases and 0 bases respectively, with 7 bases between them.

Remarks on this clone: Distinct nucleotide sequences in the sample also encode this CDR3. CDR3 DNA sequence: TGTGCCAGCAGCTCTAGGGACAGCTCCTACGAGCAGTACTTC. This translates into CASSSRDSSYEQYF. The V gene is TRBV7-2, the J gene TRBJ2-7; 7 bases map to TRBD1. V was clipped by 4 bases and J by 0 bases; unmatched bases: 3. The germline V gene encodes CDR1 SGHTA and CDR2 FQGNSA. The CDR3 has 14 amino acids.

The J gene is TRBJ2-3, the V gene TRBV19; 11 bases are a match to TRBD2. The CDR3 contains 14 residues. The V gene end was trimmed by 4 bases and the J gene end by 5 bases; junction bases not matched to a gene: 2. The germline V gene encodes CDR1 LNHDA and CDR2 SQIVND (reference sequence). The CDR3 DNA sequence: TGTGCCAGTAGTACCGGGACTAGCGGAGATACGCAGTATTTT. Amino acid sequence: CASSTGTSGDTQYF.

DNA for the CDR3: TGTGCCAGCAGCCCTTCGGGGGGTTTGAACACTGAAGCTTTCTTT. It translates to CASSPSGGLNTEAFF. V and J are TRBV7-2 and TRBJ1-1; D possibly corresponds to TRBD1 (5 bases). This CDR3 has 15 residues. Trimming took off 5 bases at V and 0 bases at J, with 13 bases between the two ends. The germline CDR1 and CDR2 sequences are SGHTA and FQGNSA.

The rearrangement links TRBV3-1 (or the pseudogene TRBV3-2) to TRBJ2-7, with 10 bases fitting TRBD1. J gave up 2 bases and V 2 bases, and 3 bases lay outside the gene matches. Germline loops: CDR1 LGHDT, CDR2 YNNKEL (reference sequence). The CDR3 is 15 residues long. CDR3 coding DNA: TGTGCCAGCAGCCAATCGACAGGGGGCCCCTACGAGCAGTACTTC. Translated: CASSQSTGGPYEQYF.

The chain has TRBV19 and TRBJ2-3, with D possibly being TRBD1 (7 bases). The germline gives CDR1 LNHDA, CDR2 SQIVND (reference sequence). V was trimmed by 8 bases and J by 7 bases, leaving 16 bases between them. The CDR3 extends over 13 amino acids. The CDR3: CASQGQGGNTQYF. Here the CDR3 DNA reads TGTGCCAGTCAGGGGCAGGGGGGTAATACGCAGTATTTT.

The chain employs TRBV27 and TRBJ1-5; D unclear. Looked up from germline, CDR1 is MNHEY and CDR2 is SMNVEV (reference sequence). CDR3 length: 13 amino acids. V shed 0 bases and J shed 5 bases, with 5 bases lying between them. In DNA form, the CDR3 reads TGTGCCAGCAGTTTATCGGGCGATCAGCCCCAGCATTTT. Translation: CASSLSGDQPQHF.

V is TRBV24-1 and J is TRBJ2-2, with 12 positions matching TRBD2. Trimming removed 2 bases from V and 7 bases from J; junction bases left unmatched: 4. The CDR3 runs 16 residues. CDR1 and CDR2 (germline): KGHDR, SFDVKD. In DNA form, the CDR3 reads TGTGCCACCAGTGATTCAGTACTAGCGGGAGGCGGGGAGCTGTTTTTT. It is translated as CATSDSVLAGGGELFF.

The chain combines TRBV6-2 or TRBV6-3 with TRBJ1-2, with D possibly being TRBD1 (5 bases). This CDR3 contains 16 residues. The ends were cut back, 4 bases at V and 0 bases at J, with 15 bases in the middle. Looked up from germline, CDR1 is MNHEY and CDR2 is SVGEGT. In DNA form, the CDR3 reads TGTGCCAGCAGTTTCCGACAGATTATAGCTAACTATGGCTACACCTTC. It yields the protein CASSFRQIIANYGYTF.

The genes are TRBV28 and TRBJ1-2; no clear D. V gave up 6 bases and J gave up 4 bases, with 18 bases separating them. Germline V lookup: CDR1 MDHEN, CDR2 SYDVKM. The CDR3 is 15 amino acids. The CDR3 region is CASSSPGAGTYGYTF. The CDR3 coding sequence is TGTGCCAGCAGCTCACCTGGCGCGGGTACCTATGGCTACACCTTC.

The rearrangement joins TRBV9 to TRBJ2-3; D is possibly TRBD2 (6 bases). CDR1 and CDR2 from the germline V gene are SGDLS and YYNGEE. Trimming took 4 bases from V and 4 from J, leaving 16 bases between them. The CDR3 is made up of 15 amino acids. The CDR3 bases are TGTGCCAGCAGCTCCCGGGAGCATCTGGCAGATACGCAGTATTTT. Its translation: CASSSREHLADTQYF. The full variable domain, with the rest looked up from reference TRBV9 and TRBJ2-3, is DSGVTQTPKHLITATGQRVTLRCSPRSGDLSVYWYQQSLDQGLQFLIQYYNGEERAKGNILERFSAQQFPDLHSELNLSSLELGDSALYFCASSSREHLADTQYFGPGTRLTVL.

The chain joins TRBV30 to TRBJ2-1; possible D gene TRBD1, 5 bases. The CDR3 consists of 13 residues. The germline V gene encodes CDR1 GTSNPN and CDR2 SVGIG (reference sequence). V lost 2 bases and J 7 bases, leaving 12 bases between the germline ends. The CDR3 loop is CAWSRQGRNEQFF. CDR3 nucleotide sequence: TGTGCCTGGAGTCGGCAGGGTCGGAATGAGCAGTTCTTC.

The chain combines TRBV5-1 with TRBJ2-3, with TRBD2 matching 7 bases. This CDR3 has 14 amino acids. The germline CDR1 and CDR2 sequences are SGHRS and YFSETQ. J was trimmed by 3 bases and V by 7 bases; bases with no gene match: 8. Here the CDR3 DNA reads TGCGCCAGCGCCTTGGGGAGGGATACAGATACGCAGTATTTT. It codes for CASALGRDTDTQYF.

This CDR3 reads CASSLAGGLVGEKLFF. Written as DNA, the CDR3 is TGTGCCAGCAGCTTAGCCGGGGGACTGGTGGGTGAAAAACTGTTTTTT. The chain recombines TRBV13 with TRBJ1-4; weak D call: TRBD1 (5 bases). V lost 1 base, J lost 7 bases, and 16 bases lay in between. Germline V lookup: CDR1 PRHDT, CDR2 FYEKMQ (reference sequence). The CDR3 contains 16 residues.

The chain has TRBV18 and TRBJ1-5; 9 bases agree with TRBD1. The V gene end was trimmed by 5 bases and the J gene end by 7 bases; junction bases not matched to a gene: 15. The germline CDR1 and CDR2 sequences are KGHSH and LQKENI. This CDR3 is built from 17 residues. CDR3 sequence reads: CASSNLPGQGNSQPQHF. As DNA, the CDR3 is TGTGCCAGCTCAAACCTACCGGGACAGGGAAATAGCCAGCCCCAGCATTTT.

The CDR3 protein is CASSFTAPDTQYF. The CDR3, as DNA: TGTGCCAGCAGTTTCACAGCCCCAGATACGCAGTATTTT. V usage is TRBV27 and J usage is TRBJ2-3; no definite D call. Germline assignment: CDR1 MNHEY and CDR2 SMNVEV (reference sequence). Trimming left V 3 bases short and J 4 bases short, with 8 bases between. This CDR3 is 13 amino acids long.

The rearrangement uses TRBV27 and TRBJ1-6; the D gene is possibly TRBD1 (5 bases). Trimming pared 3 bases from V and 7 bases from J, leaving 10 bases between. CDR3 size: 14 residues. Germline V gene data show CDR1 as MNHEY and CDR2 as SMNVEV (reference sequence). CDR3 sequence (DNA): TGTGCCAGCAGTTTTTCGGGGGGGAATTCACCCCTCCACTTT. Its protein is CASSFSGGNSPLHF.

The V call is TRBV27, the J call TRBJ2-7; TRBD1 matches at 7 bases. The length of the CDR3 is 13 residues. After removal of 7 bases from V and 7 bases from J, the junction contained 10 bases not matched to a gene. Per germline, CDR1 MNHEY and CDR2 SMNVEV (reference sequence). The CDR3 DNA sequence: TGTGCCAGCACCCAAGGGACAGCCGCAGAGCAGTACTTC. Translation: CASTQGTAAEQYF.

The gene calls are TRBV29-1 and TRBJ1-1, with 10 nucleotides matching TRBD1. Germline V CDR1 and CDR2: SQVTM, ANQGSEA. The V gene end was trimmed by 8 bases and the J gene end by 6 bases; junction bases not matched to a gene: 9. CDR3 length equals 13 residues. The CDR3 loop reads CSTTLGQGAEAFF. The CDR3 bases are TGCAGCACAACCCTAGGACAGGGGGCTGAAGCTTTCTTT.

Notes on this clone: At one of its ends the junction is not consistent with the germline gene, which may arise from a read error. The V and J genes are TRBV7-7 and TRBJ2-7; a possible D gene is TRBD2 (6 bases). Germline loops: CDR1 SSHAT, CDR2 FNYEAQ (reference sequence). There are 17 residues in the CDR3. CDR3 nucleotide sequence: TGTGCTAGCAGCTTATTGCCGGGGGTGGGAGCCAACTACGAGCAGTACTTC. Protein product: CASSLLPGVGANYEQYF.

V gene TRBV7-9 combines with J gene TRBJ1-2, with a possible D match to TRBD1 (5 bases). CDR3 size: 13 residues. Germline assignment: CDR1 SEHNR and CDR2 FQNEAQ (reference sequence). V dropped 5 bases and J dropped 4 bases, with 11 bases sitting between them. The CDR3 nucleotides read TGTGCCAGCAGCCAAGACAGCTTCTATGGCTACACCTTC. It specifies CASSQDSFYGYTF.

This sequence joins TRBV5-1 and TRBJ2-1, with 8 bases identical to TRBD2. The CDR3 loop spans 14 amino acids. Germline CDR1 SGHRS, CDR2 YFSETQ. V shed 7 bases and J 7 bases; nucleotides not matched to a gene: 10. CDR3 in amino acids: CASRPASGSNEQFF. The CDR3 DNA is TGCGCCAGCCGTCCGGCTAGCGGGTCTAATGAGCAGTTCTTC.

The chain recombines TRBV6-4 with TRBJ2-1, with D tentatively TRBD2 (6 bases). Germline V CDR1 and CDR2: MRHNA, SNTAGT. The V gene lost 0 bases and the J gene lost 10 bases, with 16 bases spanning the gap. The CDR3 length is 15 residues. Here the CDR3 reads CASSDSLTRSREQFF. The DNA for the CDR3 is TGTGCCAGCAGTGACTCGCTGACTAGAAGCCGCGAGCAGTTCTTC.

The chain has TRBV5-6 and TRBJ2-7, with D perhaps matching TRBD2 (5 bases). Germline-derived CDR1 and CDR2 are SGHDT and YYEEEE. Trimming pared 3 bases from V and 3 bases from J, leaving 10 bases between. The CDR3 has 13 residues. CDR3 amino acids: CASSSGTGYEQYF. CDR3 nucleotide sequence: TGTGCCAGCAGCTCGGGAACGGGCTACGAGCAGTACTTC.

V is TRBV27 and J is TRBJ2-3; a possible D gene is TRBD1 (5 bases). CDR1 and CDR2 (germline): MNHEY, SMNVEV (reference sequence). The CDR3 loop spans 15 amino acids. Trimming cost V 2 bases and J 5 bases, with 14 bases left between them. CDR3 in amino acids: CASSLAMGRQDTQYF. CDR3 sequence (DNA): TGTGCCAGCAGTTTAGCGATGGGGCGGCAAGATACGCAGTATTTT.

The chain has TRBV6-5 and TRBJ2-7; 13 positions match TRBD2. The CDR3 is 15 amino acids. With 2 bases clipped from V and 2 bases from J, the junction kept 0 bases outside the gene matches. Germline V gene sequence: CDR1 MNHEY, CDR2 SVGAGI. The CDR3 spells CASSYGTSGTYEQYF. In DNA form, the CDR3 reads TGTGCCAGCAGTTACGGGACTAGCGGGACCTACGAGCAGTACTTC.

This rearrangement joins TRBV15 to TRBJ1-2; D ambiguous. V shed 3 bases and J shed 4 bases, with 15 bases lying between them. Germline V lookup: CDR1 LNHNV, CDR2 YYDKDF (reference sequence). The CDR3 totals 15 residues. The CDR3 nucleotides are TGTGCCACCAGCAGGGACTACGGGGAGACCTATGGCTACACCTTC. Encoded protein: CATSRDYGETYGYTF.